This record looks at one T cell receptor beta chain sequence and its context. Its specificity is not known. This sample stems from a study of T cells in tumors after PD-1 blockade. General study findings and limits: About 41% of tumor TCR clonotypes were also found in blood.

The V end was cut by 0 bases, the J end by 0 bases, with 2 bases between. Per germline, CDR1 MNHNY and CDR2 SVGAGI (reference sequence). The CDR3 totals 13 residues. Data came from immunoSEQ multiplex PCR; TCRdb stores just in-frame clones and leaves some out. This table holds several thousand clones, about four fifths found once. The source was PBMCs, collected after anti-PD-1 therapy. The chain employs TRBV6-6 and TRBJ2-5; D not resolved. The source of this sequence is a human donor with advanced basal cell or squamous cell carcinoma (not recorded which). The CDR3 DNA sequence: TGTGCCAGCAGTTACTCGTACCAAGAGACCCAGTACTTC. Protein product: CASSYSYQETQYF.